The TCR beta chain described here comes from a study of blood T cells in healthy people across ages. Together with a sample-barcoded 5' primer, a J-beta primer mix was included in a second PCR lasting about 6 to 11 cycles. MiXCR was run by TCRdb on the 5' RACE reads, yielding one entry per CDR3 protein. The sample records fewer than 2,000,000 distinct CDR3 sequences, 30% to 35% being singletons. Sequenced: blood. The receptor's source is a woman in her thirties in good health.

CDR3 coding DNA: TGTGCCACCGGACTAGAACTATACAATGAGCAGTTCTTC. Translation gives CATGLELYNEQFF. This rearrangement joins TRBV28 to TRBJ2-1; 7 nucleotides align to TRBD2. The CDR3 contains 13 residues. Germline assignment: CDR1 MDHEN and CDR2 SYDVKM. J lost 4 bases, V lost 10 bases, and 7 bases had no gene match.